What follows are 9 T cell receptor beta chains derived from one specimen sequenced in a study of blood T cell repertoires in COVID-19. Profiled with immunoSEQ multiplex PCR; TCRdb holds only in-frame clones, not every one. The sample lists about 380,000 clones; 90% were seen once. The sample taken for sequencing was peripheral blood. Source of these receptors: a man aged 18 to 35 with active or convalescent COVID-19.

This chain uses TRBV19 with TRBJ1-1; 10 bases align to TRBD1. The junction had 21 bases not matched to a gene; V was cut back by 5 bases and J by 3 bases. The CDR3 has 20 residues. The germline gives CDR1 LNHDA, CDR2 SQIVND (reference sequence). The CDR3 is CASSPYSFPGTGDGDTEAFF. CDR3 nucleotide sequence: TGTGCCAGTAGTCCTTATTCCTTTCCGGGGACAGGGGATGGGGACACTGAAGCTTTCTTT.

The chain employs TRBV11-1 and TRBJ1-5; TRBD1 is a possible D gene (5 bases). The CDR3 covers 13 residues. Germline V gene sequence: CDR1 SGHAT, CDR2 FQDESV (reference sequence). The V end lost 1 base, the J end lost 6 bases, and 7 bases lay between the germline ends. The CDR3 loop reads CASSLGGAQPQHF. As DNA, the CDR3 is TGTGCCAGCAGCTTAGGTGGGGCTCAGCCCCAGCATTTT.

The V and J genes are TRBV6-6 and TRBJ1-6; 9 bases agree with TRBD1. Germline CDR1 and CDR2: MNHNY and SVGAGI (reference sequence). The CDR3 is made up of 16 amino acids. J gave up 7 bases and V 6 bases, and 10 bases lay outside the gene matches. The CDR3 DNA is TGTGCCAGCAGACTCGACAGGGGGGAAAAAAATTCACCCCTCCACTTT. Translation: CASRLDRGEKNSPLHF.

This rearrangement joins TRBV19 to TRBJ1-1; TRBD1 agrees at 11 bases. The germline V gene encodes CDR1 LNHDA and CDR2 SQIVND (reference sequence). The CDR3 contains 15 residues. The trim removed 3 bases at V and 4 bases at J, leaving 4 bases unmatched. The CDR3 bases are TGTGCCAGTAGTATCGGGGACAGGGGGATCACTGAAGCTTTCTTT. Protein: CASSIGDRGITEAFF.

The chain employs TRBV29-1 and TRBJ2-7; 10 bases align to TRBD2. This CDR3 region has 15 residues. V was pared by 0 bases and J by 0 bases, with 2 bases of the junction left unmatched. Per the germline V gene, CDR1 is SQVTM and CDR2 is ANQGSEA. Here the CDR3 DNA reads TGCAGCGTTGAAGAGGCTAGCGGGGGCTCCTACGAGCAGTACTTC. It encodes CSVEEASGGSYEQYF.

J is TRBJ2-2 and V is TRBV19; the match to TRBD2 covers 11 bases. The germline V gene has CDR1 LNHDA and CDR2 SQIVND (reference sequence). The CDR3 has 18 residues. The ends lost 3 bases at V and 5 bases at J; junction bases unmatched: 11. The CDR3 protein is CASSITSGGSRRTGELFF. CDR3 DNA: TGTGCCAGTAGTATCACTAGCGGGGGATCAAGGCGGACCGGGGAGCTGTTTTTT.

The V gene is TRBV7-3, the J gene TRBJ2-1, with D maybe TRBD2 (6 bases). CDR3 size: 15 residues. Looked up from germline, CDR1 is SGHTA and CDR2 is FQGTGA. The ends were cut back, 4 bases at V and 2 bases at J, with 12 bases in the middle. The CDR3 nucleotides read TGTGCCAGCAGCTCTGGACTACCAGCCTACAATGAGCAGTTCTTC. Its protein is CASSSGLPAYNEQFF.

This rearrangement joins TRBV28 to TRBJ2-7; possibly TRBD1 for D (6 bases). The CDR3 loop spans 15 amino acids. The germline V and J ends were trimmed by 3 bases and 2 bases, with 14 bases remaining between them. The V gene's germline CDR1 is MDHEN and CDR2 SYDVKM. The CDR3 region is CASSLSRGLTYEQYF. The CDR3 DNA reads as TGTGCCAGCAGTTTGTCCAGGGGCCTCACCTACGAGCAGTACTTC.

The CDR3 DNA sequence: TGTGCCAGCAGTTTAAAGGCGGGCGATGAGCAGTTCTTC. Translation gives CASSLKAGDEQFF. J is TRBJ2-1 and V is TRBV6-5; perhaps TRBD2 as D (5 bases). The V end lost 4 bases, the J end lost 8 bases, and 12 bases lay between the germline ends. The CDR3 extends over 13 amino acids. Germline V CDR1 and CDR2: MNHEY, SVGAGI.